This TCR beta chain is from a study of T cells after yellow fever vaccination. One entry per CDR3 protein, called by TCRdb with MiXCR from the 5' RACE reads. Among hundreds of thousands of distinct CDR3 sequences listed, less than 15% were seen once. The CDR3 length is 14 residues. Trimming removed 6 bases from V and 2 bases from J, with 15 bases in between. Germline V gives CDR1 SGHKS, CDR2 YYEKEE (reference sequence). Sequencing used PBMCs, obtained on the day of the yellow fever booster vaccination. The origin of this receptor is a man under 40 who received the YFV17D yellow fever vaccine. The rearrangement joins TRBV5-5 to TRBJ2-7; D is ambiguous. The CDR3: CASTPRTYAYEQYF. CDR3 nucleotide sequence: TGTGCCAGCACCCCCCGGACGTACGCCTACGAGCAGTACTTC.